Presented here are 32 T cell receptor beta chains from one specimen sequenced in a study of blood T cell repertoires in COVID-19. TCRdb keeps only in-frame clones here, not all; method: immunoSEQ multiplex PCR. The sample lists around 230,000 clones, 75% to 90% occurring once. Sequencing input: PBMCs or T cells enriched from blood (not recorded which). These TCRs come from a man aged 40-49 years who had recovered from COVID-19.

The rearrangement joins TRBV28 to TRBJ2-7, with a possible D match to TRBD2 (6 bases). Trimming removed 7 bases from V and 1 base from J, with 17 bases in between. Germline lookup yields CDR1 MDHEN and CDR2 SYDVKM. This CDR3 contains 15 residues. The DNA for the CDR3 is TGTGCCAGCATTTCTTTTAACGGGAGATCCTACGAGCAGTACTTC. This translates into CASISFNGRSYEQYF.

The chain has TRBV6-4 and TRBJ1-6, with TRBD1 as a possible D gene (6 bases). Germline V CDR1 and CDR2: MRHNA, SNTAGT. This CDR3 is 16 amino acids long. Trimming took off 6 bases at V and 7 bases at J, with 19 bases between the two ends. CDR3 region: CASSQTVQGGNSPLHF. The CDR3 DNA sequence: TGTGCCAGCAGCCAAACGGTACAGGGCGGCAATTCACCCCTCCACTTT.

This clone was observed a single time. This sequence joins TRBV11-2 and TRBJ2-7; D possibly corresponds to TRBD1 (6 bases). The CDR3 is 15 residues long. Germline CDR1 SGHAT, CDR2 FQNNGV. Trimming took 2 bases from V and 2 from J, leaving 13 bases between them. DNA for the CDR3: TGTGCCAGCAGCTTAATCCCGGACAGCCCCTACGAGCAGTACTTC. Encoded protein: CASSLIPDSPYEQYF.

V and J are TRBV28 and TRBJ2-1, with D perhaps TRBD2 (6 bases). Deletions cut 5 bases from V and 10 bases from J, with 21 bases between. CDR3 size: 15 residues. The germline V gene encodes CDR1 MDHEN and CDR2 SYDVKM. The CDR3 DNA is TGTGCCAGCAGTCCAACCGGGACGGGAGTAAGGGAGCAGTTCTTC. Translating it yields CASSPTGTGVREQFF.

The chain joins TRBV16 to TRBJ2-2; no reliable D call. Deletions cut 7 bases from V and 7 bases from J, with 16 bases between. In germline, CDR1 is KGHSY, CDR2 FQNENV. The CDR3 consists of 14 residues. CDR3 sequence reads: CASNAGPTGGELFF. The CDR3 coding sequence is TGTGCCAGCAACGCCGGTCCAACGGGCGGGGAGCTGTTTTTT.

The chain joins TRBV29-1 to TRBJ1-3, with D perhaps matching TRBD1 (5 bases). This CDR3 contains 14 residues. Germline V gene lookup returns CDR1 SQVTM and CDR2 ANQGSEA. The ends were cut back, 5 bases at V and 4 bases at J, with 15 bases in the middle. This CDR3 is CSVNDGGYGNTIYF. The DNA of the CDR3 is TGCAGCGTTAACGATGGGGGGTACGGAAACACCATATATTTT.

The chain has TRBV2 and TRBJ2-3; tentatively, D is TRBD1 (6 bases). CDR1 and CDR2 from the germline V gene are SNHLY and FYNNEI. The CDR3 contains 13 residues. Deletions cut 5 bases from V and 6 bases from J, with 12 bases between. The CDR3 here is CASSTGMKDTQYF. The DNA of the CDR3 is TGTGCCAGCAGTACAGGGATGAAGGATACGCAGTATTTT.

The chain recombines TRBV5-1 with TRBJ2-3; TRBD2 matches 9 bases. From germline, CDR1 is SGHRS and CDR2 YFSETQ. With 4 bases clipped from V and 2 bases from J, the junction kept 5 bases outside the gene matches. This CDR3 has 15 residues. CDR3 nucleotide sequence: TGCGCCAGCAGCGCCGGGACTAGCACCACAGATACGCAGTATTTT. Its protein is CASSAGTSTTDTQYF.

This clone was counted once. This chain uses TRBV18 with TRBJ1-6; D gene uncertain. This CDR3 is 17 amino acids long. Per germline, CDR1 KGHSH and CDR2 LQKENI. Trimming shortened V by 3 bases and J by 8 bases, and 20 bases separated the two germline ends. CDR3: CASSPYTASLIYSPLHF. CDR3 in DNA: TGTGCCAGCTCACCTTATACAGCTTCTCTAATATATTCACCCCTCCACTTT.

V usage is TRBV7-9 and J usage is TRBJ1-2; D may be TRBD1 (5 bases). CDR1 and CDR2 from the germline V gene are SEHNR and FQNEAQ (reference sequence). Trimming cost V 5 bases and J 4 bases, with 14 bases left between them. The CDR3 is made up of 14 amino acids. The DNA of the CDR3 is TGTGCCAGCAGCATAGGTCAGGGTCTCTATGGCTACACCTTC. It yields the protein CASSIGQGLYGYTF.

This clone was picked up one time. The chain combines TRBV7-6 with TRBJ2-1; TRBD2 matches 9 bases. The J segment lost 7 bases and the V segment lost 6 bases, leaving 10 bases of the junction unmatched. The CDR3 runs 15 residues. CDR1 SGHVS and CDR2 FNYEAQ come from the germline V gene. CDR3 sequence reads: CASSQMGLAKNEQFF. DNA of the CDR3: TGTGCCAGCAGTCAGATGGGACTAGCTAAGAATGAGCAGTTCTTC.

The rearrangement uses TRBV24-1 and TRBJ1-1; TRBD1 might be the D (6 bases). The CDR3 sequence is 16 residues long. Trimming pared 8 bases from V and 0 bases from J, leaving 18 bases between. Looked up from germline, CDR1 is KGHDR and CDR2 is SFDVKD. The CDR3 DNA follows: TGTGCCACCACCAGAGCTGCAGGGGTAATGAACACTGAAGCTTTCTTT. It specifies CATTRAAGVMNTEAFF.

This chain joins TRBV9 and TRBJ2-2, with 12 positions matching TRBD2. From germline, CDR1 is SGDLS and CDR2 YYNGEE. This CDR3 is 15 amino acids long. The V gene end was trimmed by 3 bases and the J gene end by 8 bases; junction bases not matched to a gene: 5. CDR3 residues: CASSASGGASGELFF. The CDR3 DNA follows: TGTGCCAGCAGCGCTAGCGGGGGGGCAAGTGGGGAGCTGTTTTTT.

This chain connects TRBV24-1 to TRBJ2-7, with 7 bases lining up with TRBD1. This CDR3 region has 15 residues. Germline CDR1 reads KGHDR; CDR2 reads SFDVKD. V lost 4 bases and J lost 0; bases outside the gene matches: 5. The CDR3 DNA follows: TGTGCCACCAGTGACCATGGACAGGCCTCCTACGAGCAGTACTTC. Translation: CATSDHGQASYEQYF.

The V call is TRBV12-5, the J call TRBJ2-1, with TRBD2 identical over 9 bases. From germline, CDR1 is LGHNT and CDR2 FRNRAP. CDR3 length: 15 amino acids. Trimming cost V 6 bases and J 8 bases; bases outside gene matches: 11. The chain's CDR3 is CASGILAGTGDEQFF. The CDR3 coding sequence is TGTGCTAGTGGCATCCTAGCGGGAACCGGAGATGAGCAGTTCTTC.

Worth noting for this clone: At the DNA level, this CDR3 is encoded by other sequences in the same sample as well. The rearrangement joins TRBV5-1 to TRBJ2-7; possibly TRBD2 for D (6 bases). CDR1 and CDR2 (germline): SGHRS, YFSETQ. This CDR3 is 14 amino acids long. Trimming took off 2 bases at V and 1 base at J, with 10 bases between the two ends. The CDR3 nucleotides read TGCGCCAGCAGCTTAGATAGCGGTTCCTACGAGCAGTACTTC. Its translation: CASSLDSGSYEQYF.

This clone has just a few counts. The gene calls are TRBV5-1 and TRBJ2-3; D is perhaps TRBD2 (5 bases). CDR3 size: 18 residues. Germline V CDR1 and CDR2: SGHRS, YFSETQ. V was pared by 1 base and J by 0 bases, with 18 bases between. In nucleotides, the CDR3 is TGCGCCAGCAGCTTGTCCTTATTAGCGTCACCTAGCACAGATACGCAGTATTTT. Protein product: CASSLSLLASPSTDTQYF.

The genes are TRBV28 and TRBJ2-5; 7 positions agree with TRBD2. Germline assignment: CDR1 MDHEN and CDR2 SYDVKM. V was clipped by 6 bases and J by 2 bases; unmatched bases: 15. The CDR3 is 17 amino acids. This CDR3 is CASSHILVTGGQETQYF. The CDR3 DNA sequence: TGTGCCAGCAGCCACATCCTTGTAACGGGGGGACAAGAGACCCAGTACTTC.

This clone was seen only once. The chain is built from TRBV30 and TRBJ1-1; maybe TRBD1 (5 bases). CDR1 is GTSNPN and CDR2 is SVGIG in the germline V gene (reference sequence). V was shortened by 4 bases and J by 3 bases, with 12 bases between the two germline ends. This CDR3 spans 13 amino acids. DNA for the CDR3: TGTGCCTGGAAGGCAGGGTATTACACTGAAGCTTTCTTT. Protein product: CAWKAGYYTEAFF.

This clone has just one count. This chain joins TRBV19 and TRBJ1-4; 9 bases agree with TRBD1. This CDR3 is 15 amino acids long. CDR1 is LNHDA, CDR2 SQIVND, per germline (reference sequence). V gave up 4 bases and J gave up 3 bases; unmatched junction bases: 3. CDR3 nucleotide sequence: TGTGCCAGTAGTAACCGGGACAGGGCTAATGAAAAACTGTTTTTT. Translation gives CASSNRDRANEKLFF.

CDR3 bases: TGTGCCAGCAGCTTGCTACAGGGGGGAATGAGGAAACTGTTTTTT. Protein: CASSLLQGGMRKLFF. This sequence joins TRBV5-4 and TRBJ1-4, with 8 bases fitting TRBD1. Losses at the gene ends were 1 base for V and 11 bases for J; bases not matched to a gene: 10. CDR1 SGHNT and CDR2 YYREEE come from the germline V gene (reference sequence). This CDR3 has 15 residues.

V gene TRBV18 combines with J gene TRBJ1-1; TRBD1 aligns across 7 bases. CDR3 size: 14 residues. Per the germline V gene, CDR1 is KGHSH and CDR2 is LQKENI. With V trimmed by 6 bases and J by 0 bases, 4 bases remained unmatched. The CDR3 coding sequence is TGTGCCAGCTCGGGACAGTTCATGAACACTGAAGCTTTCTTT. Protein: CASSGQFMNTEAFF.

This chain joins TRBV7-9 and TRBJ2-7, with 9 bases fitting TRBD1. The junction had 7 bases not matched to a gene; V was cut back by 5 bases and J by 2 bases. Germline CDR1 reads SEHNR; CDR2 reads FQNEAQ (reference sequence). This CDR3 region has 15 residues. CDR3 DNA: TGTGCCAGCAGCAACGGACAGGGGAATCCCTACGAGCAGTACTTC. This codes for CASSNGQGNPYEQYF.

This clone has only one observation. The V and J genes are TRBV21-1 and TRBJ2-7; no DNA check was done on the table's D call, TRBD2. TRBV21-1 is a pseudogene locus. There are 15 residues in the CDR3. CDR3 region: CASSTGLAGGWRKYF. The CDR3 nucleotides read TGTGCCAGCAGCACCGGACTAGCGGGAGGGTGGAGAAAGTACTTC.

V is TRBV2 and J is TRBJ1-3; D remains ambiguous. The CDR3 covers 13 residues. The germline gives CDR1 SNHLY, CDR2 FYNNEI. Trimming shortened V by 8 bases and J by 6 bases, and 14 bases separated the two germline ends. As DNA, the CDR3 is TGTGCCAGCCTTCCGATCGGTGAAAACACCATATATTTT. This gives the protein CASLPIGENTIYF.

This chain joins TRBV9 and TRBJ1-2, with a weak D call TRBD1 (5 bases). Germline assignment: CDR1 SGDLS and CDR2 YYNGEE. The CDR3 covers 14 residues. The V and J ends lost 5 bases and 6 bases respectively, with 17 bases between them. The CDR3 DNA is TGTGCCAGCAGTCCGCGTCCGGGGGAGAATGGCTACACCTTC. It is translated as CASSPRPGENGYTF.

J is TRBJ1-5 and V is TRBV5-4; the D is unclear. V was cut by 4 bases and J by 4 bases, with 9 bases left in between. The CDR3 runs 13 residues. CDR1 and CDR2 (germline): SGHNT, YYREEE (reference sequence). CDR3 region: CASSPQPNQPQHF. CDR3 coding DNA: TGTGCCAGCAGCCCACAGCCTAATCAGCCCCAGCATTTT.

The table lists this clone with a few counts. The CDR3 sequence is CASSRLPGQGAEGSPLHF. DNA for the CDR3: TGTGCCAGCTCTCGCTTGCCAGGACAGGGGGCTGAGGGTTCACCCCTCCACTTT. The rearrangement joins TRBV18 to TRBJ1-6; 11 bases match TRBD1. The junction had 16 bases not matched to a gene; V was cut back by 6 bases and J by 9 bases. This CDR3 contains 18 residues. The germline V gene encodes CDR1 KGHSH and CDR2 LQKENI.

Comments on this clone: The germline gene is not matched at one end of the junction; a read error may be the cause. The V gene is TRBV6-5, the J gene TRBJ2-1; possible D gene TRBD2, 6 bases. Germline CDR1 is MNHEY and CDR2 is SVGAGI. The CDR3 spans 14 residues. The DNA of the CDR3 is TGTGCCAGCAGTTACGGCCAGGATGAGGAGGGATTCCTCTTC. Translated: CASSYGQDEEGFLF.

This clone showed up just once. The chain recombines TRBV11-2 with TRBJ2-7; D gene ambiguous. The germline V gene encodes CDR1 SGHAT and CDR2 FQNNGV. This CDR3 is built from 12 residues. V was shortened by 0 bases and J by 7 bases, with 7 bases between the two germline ends. The CDR3 region has the DNA TGTGCCAGCAGCTTAGAGCGGCGGGAGCAGTACTTC. It specifies CASSLERREQYF. The full variable domain, in which reference TRBV11-2 and TRBJ2-7 provide the parts outside the CDR3, is EAGVAQSPRYKIIEKRQSVAFWCNPISGHATLYWYQQILGQGPKLLIQFQNNGVVDDSQLPKDRFSAERLKGVDSTLKIQPAKLEDSAVYLCASSLERREQYFGPGTRLTVT.

The chain recombines TRBV9 with TRBJ2-1, with 7 bases identical to TRBD2. CDR1 SGDLS and CDR2 YYNGEE come from the germline V gene. Germline trimming cut 4 bases from V and 6 bases from J; bases unmatched to any gene: 16. The CDR3 runs to 17 residues. CDR3 bases: TGTGCCAGCAGCCCCCACGGTGCGGGAGAAGGGGTCAATGAGCAGTTCTTC. It specifies CASSPHGAGEGVNEQFF.

This chain connects TRBV3-1 (or the pseudogene TRBV3-2) to TRBJ1-2; the D gene is possibly TRBD1 (6 bases). The V and J ends lost 2 bases and 2 bases respectively, with 12 bases between them. The CDR3 has 15 residues. Germline values: CDR1 LGHDT, CDR2 YNNKEL (reference sequence). CDR3 in DNA: TGTGCCAGCAGCCAAAAGGGGGGAGGGAACTATGGCTACACCTTC. It yields the protein CASSQKGGGNYGYTF.